The present T cell receptor (beta chain) was sequenced within a study of blood T cells in healthy people across ages. Overall study context: With template switching, about one barcoded beta molecule was captured per two T cells.

The authors ran a second PCR of roughly 6 to 12 cycles using a sample-barcoded 5' primer and a J-beta primer mix. TCRdb re-called the 5' RACE reads with MiXCR, one entry per CDR3 protein. The sample records fewer than 750,000 distinct CDR3 sequences, under 55% being singletons. There are 14 residues in the CDR3. The J segment lost 4 bases and the V segment lost 5 bases, leaving 5 bases of the junction unmatched. Germline V gene lookup returns CDR1 SGHDN and CDR2 FVKESK. Material: blood. The receptor was derived from a man at least 80 years old in good health. The V call is TRBV14, the J call TRBJ2-1; 7 positions agree with TRBD1. This CDR3 reads CASSVRTGYNEQFF. The CDR3 region has the DNA TGTGCCAGCAGCGTCAGGACAGGTTACAATGAGCAGTTCTTC.